This note documents a single T cell receptor beta chain sequence. Its cognate antigen is unknown. The data are from a study of T cell repertoires in cytomegalovirus infection. TCRdb fed the reads into MiXCR, producing one record per CDR3 protein. The repertoire holds about 740,000 distinct CDR3 sequences, with roughly a third as singletons. The sample was cultured PBMCs, taken from culture after CMV antigen stimulation. The source is a human donor in good health (CMV status not recorded). Some clones in this sample may be carry-over from other donors' samples.

CDR3 coding DNA: TGTGCCAGCAGTGAATATCTCGGGGGGGGAGCAGATACGCAGTATTTT. As protein: CASSEYLGGGADTQYF. The V call is TRBV25-1, the J call TRBJ2-3; 8 bases match TRBD2. Germline V gives CDR1 MGHDK, CDR2 SYGVNS. V lost 0 bases and J lost 4; bases outside the gene matches: 6. The CDR3 is 16 amino acids. Full variable domain (remainder filled in from reference TRBV25-1 and TRBJ2-3): EADIYQTPRYLVIGTGKKITLECSQTMGHDKMYWYQQDPGMELHLIHYSYGVNSTEKGDLSSESTVSRIRTEHFPLTLESARPSHTSQYLCASSEYLGGGADTQYFGPGTRLTVL.